The rows below give T cell receptor beta chains drawn from one sample of a study of T cells in Graves' hyperthyroidism and ophthalmopathy. Each CDR3 protein is one row after TCRdb ran MiXCR on the multiplex PCR reads. The data contain a few hundred thousand distinct CDR3 sequences, roughly 15% of them singletons. The sequencing input was blood. These receptors all stem from a woman aged 35 to 49 with Graves' ophthalmopathy. Each CDR3 is given with its conserved first and last residue. D genes are given only for firm matches. Only part of the rows carry a size: once, few, many, or a class if the clone is expanded.

V: TRBV6-2/TRBV6-3; size: many; length: 15; D: TRBD2; J: TRBJ2-3; CDR3: CASSYGAGDRDTQYF; DNA: TGTGCCAGCAGTTACGGAGCGGGGGATAGAGATACGCAGTATTTT
V: TRBV20-1; size: -; length: 13; D: -; J: TRBJ2-5; CDR3: CSAAGGFQDTQYF; DNA: TGCAGTGCCGCCGGGGGCTTCCAAGATACCCAGTACTTC
V: TRBV6-1; size: few; length: 16; D: -; J: TRBJ2-1; CDR3: CASSEAGQRLYNEQFF; DNA: TGTGCCAGCAGTGAAGCAGGCCAGCGGCTCTACAATGAGCAGTTCTTC
V: TRBV27; size: -; length: 13; D: -; J: TRBJ2-5; CDR3: CASSKRPKETQYF; DNA: TGTGCCAGCAGTAAACGGCCCAAAGAGACCCAGTACTTC
V: TRBV19; size: -; length: 16; D: TRBD1; J: TRBJ1-5; CDR3: CASSIVVGGATQPQHF; DNA: TGTGCCAGTAGTATAGTAGTAGGGGGCGCAACCCAGCCCCAGCATTTT
V: TRBV6-1; size: many; length: 12; D: TRBD1; J: TRBJ1-2; CDR3: CASSSDRAGYTF; DNA: TGTGCCAGCAGCTCCGACAGGGCCGGCTACACCTTC
V: TRBV20-1; size: -; length: 15; D: TRBD2; J: TRBJ2-5; CDR3: CGASFARGIQETQYF; DNA: TGCGGTGCTAGTTTCGCGCGGGGGATACAAGAGACCCAGTACTTC
V: TRBV29-1; size: few; length: 12; D: -; J: TRBJ1-2; CDR3: CSGGGSNYGYTF; DNA: TGCAGCGGAGGGGGTAGCAACTATGGCTACACCTTC
V: TRBV28; size: many; length: 11; D: -; J: TRBJ2-3; CDR3: CASSVRDTQYF; DNA: TGTGCCAGCAGCGTAAGAGATACGCAGTATTTT
V: TRBV27; size: many; length: 12; D: TRBD1; J: TRBJ2-7; CDR3: CASSTGGGEQYF; DNA: TGTGCCAGCAGTACAGGGGGCGGCGAGCAGTACTTC
V: TRBV28; size: many; length: 14; D: -; J: TRBJ1-5; CDR3: CASNIDGTSRPQHF; DNA: TGTGCCAGCAACATAGACGGCACCAGTCGGCCCCAGCATTTT
V: TRBV2; size: many; length: 14; D: TRBD2; J: TRBJ2-5; CDR3: CASTRRGGVETQYF; DNA: TGTGCCAGCACTAGGCGGGGGGGCGTCGAGACCCAGTACTTC
V: TRBV7-8; size: few; length: 16; D: -; J: TRBJ1-4; CDR3: CASSLVFQPTNEKLFF; DNA: TGTGCCAGCAGCTTAGTTTTTCAGCCAACTAATGAAAAACTGTTTTTT
V: TRBV20-1; size: many; length: 15; D: -; J: TRBJ2-3; CDR3: CSATQGGGSLDTQYF; DNA: TGCAGTGCCACTCAAGGGGGCGGGAGTCTGGATACGCAGTATTTT
V: TRBV19; size: many; length: 15; D: -; J: TRBJ2-3; CDR3: CASSIIGASTDTQYF; DNA: TGTGCCAGTAGTATTATCGGAGCGAGCACAGATACGCAGTATTTT
V: TRBV18; size: -; length: 16; D: TRBD1; J: TRBJ2-2; CDR3: CASSPRSQGADGELFF; DNA: TGTGCCAGCTCACCACGGTCACAGGGGGCAGACGGGGAGCTGTTTTTT
V: TRBV6-1; size: few; length: 15; D: -; J: TRBJ2-3; CDR3: CASSEDGFSTDTQYF; DNA: TGTGCCAGCAGTGAAGACGGCTTTAGCACAGATACGCAGTATTTT
V: TRBV7-9; size: -; length: 15; D: TRBD2; J: TRBJ2-1; CDR3: CASSSVAGAHNEQFF; DNA: TGTGCCAGCAGCTCCGTAGCGGGGGCCCACAATGAGCAGTTCTTC